The clone carrying this TCR beta chain was recorded at least ten times. The record originates from a study of T cells in Graves' hyperthyroidism and ophthalmopathy. The overall study: Peripheral blood sampling occurred at initial diagnosis, before any treatment.

TCR beta CDR3 regions were amplified from RNA. HTBI primers were employed in a first-round RT-PCR of the TCR CDR3. From the multiplex PCR reads, TCRdb called clonotypes with MiXCR, one entry per CDR3 protein. This table has 350,000 or so distinct CDR3 sequences, 21% appearing once. Diagnosing involved the use of clinical symptoms, serum thyroxine and TRAb, thyroid ultrasound and orbital computed tomography. Extraction of PBMCs used roughly 9.4 ml of fresh peripheral blood. Sample: blood. The sequence came from a woman between 45 and 60 years old with Graves' hyperthyroidism.

The CDR3 sequence is CASSLAWAWNTEAFF. The CDR3 DNA sequence: TGTGCCAGCAGTTTAGCGTGGGCGTGGAACACTGAAGCTTTCTTT. The chain couples TRBV12-3 or TRBV12-4 to TRBJ1-1; no definite D call. V lost 0 bases and J 1 base, leaving 9 bases between the germline ends. The CDR3 has 15 amino acids.